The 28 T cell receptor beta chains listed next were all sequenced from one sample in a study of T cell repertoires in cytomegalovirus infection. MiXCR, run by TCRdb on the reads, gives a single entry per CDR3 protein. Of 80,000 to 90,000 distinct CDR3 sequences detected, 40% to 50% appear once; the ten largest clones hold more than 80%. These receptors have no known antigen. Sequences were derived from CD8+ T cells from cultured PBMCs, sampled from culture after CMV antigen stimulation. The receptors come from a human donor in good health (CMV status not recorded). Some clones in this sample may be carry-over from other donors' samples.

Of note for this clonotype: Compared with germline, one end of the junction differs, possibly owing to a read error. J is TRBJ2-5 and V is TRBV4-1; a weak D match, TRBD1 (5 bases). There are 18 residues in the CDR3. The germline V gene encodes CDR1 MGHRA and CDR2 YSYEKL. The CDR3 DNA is TGTGCCAGCAGCCGTTGGGTGCTAGGGGCTGAATCGGGAGAGACCCAGTACTTC. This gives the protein CASSRWVLGAESGETQYF.

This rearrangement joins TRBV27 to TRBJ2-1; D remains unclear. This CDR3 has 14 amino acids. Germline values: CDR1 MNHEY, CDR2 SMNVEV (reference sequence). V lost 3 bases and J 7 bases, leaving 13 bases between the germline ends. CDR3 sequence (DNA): TGTGCCAGCAGTTTCGTGCCAGCCCAGAATGAGCAGTTCTTC. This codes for CASSFVPAQNEQFF.

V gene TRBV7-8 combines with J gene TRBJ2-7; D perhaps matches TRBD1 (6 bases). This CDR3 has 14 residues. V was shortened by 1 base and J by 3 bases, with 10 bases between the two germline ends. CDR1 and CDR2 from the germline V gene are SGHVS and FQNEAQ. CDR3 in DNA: TGTGCCAGCAGCTTAGGGCGCAGGGGCTACGAGCAGTACTTC. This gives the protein CASSLGRRGYEQYF.

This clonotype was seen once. The CDR3 bases are TGCAGTGCTAGAGGTGTGGGGATGGACTATGGCTACACCTTC. Translation: CSARGVGMDYGYTF. The chain combines TRBV20-1 with TRBJ1-2; no clear D gene. The V end was cut by 1 base, the J end by 3 bases, with 12 bases between. This CDR3 is 14 amino acids long. Germline assignment: CDR1 DFQATT and CDR2 SNEGSKA (reference sequence).

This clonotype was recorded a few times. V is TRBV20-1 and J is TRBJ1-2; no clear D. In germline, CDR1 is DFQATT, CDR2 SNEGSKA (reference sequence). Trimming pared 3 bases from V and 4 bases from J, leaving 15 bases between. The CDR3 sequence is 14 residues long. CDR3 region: CSASAFKRGYGYTF. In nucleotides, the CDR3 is TGCAGTGCTAGTGCATTCAAAAGAGGCTATGGCTACACCTTC.

This CDR3 reads CASSKGTGLNEQFF. CDR3 DNA sequence: TGTGCCAGCAGTAAGGGGACAGGGCTTAATGAGCAGTTCTTC. The chain joins TRBV7-4 to TRBJ2-1; 9 bases map to TRBD1. The germline V gene encodes CDR1 SGHVT and CDR2 SQSDAQ. CDR3 size: 14 residues. Unmatched junction bases numbered 7, after V lost 6 bases and J lost 7 bases. The full variable domain, in which reference TRBV7-4 and TRBJ2-1 provide the parts outside the CDR3, is GAGVSQSPRYKVAKRGRDVALRCDSISGHVTLYWYRQTLGQGSEVLTYSQSDAQRDKSGRPSGRFSAERPERSVSTLKIQRTEQGDSAVYLCASSKGTGLNEQFFGPGTRLTVL.

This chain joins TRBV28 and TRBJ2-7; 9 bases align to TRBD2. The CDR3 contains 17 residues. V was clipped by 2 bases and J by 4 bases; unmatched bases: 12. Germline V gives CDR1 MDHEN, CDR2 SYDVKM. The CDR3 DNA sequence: TGTGCCAGCAGTTTAAAAGGGATTAGCGGGAGTTTTTACGAGCAGTACTTC. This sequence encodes CASSLKGISGSFYEQYF.

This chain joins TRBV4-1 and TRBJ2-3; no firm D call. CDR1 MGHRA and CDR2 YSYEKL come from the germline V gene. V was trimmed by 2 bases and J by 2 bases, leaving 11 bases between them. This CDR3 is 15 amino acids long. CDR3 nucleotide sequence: TGCGCCAGCAGCCAAAATGCTATCGACACAGATACGCAGTATTTT. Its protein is CASSQNAIDTDTQYF.

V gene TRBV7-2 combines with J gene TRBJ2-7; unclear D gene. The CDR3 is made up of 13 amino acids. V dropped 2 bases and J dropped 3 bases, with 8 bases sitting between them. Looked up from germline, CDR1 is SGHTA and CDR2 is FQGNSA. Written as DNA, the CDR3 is TGTGCCAGCAGCTTACGACTTCACTACGAGCAGTACTTC. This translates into CASSLRLHYEQYF.

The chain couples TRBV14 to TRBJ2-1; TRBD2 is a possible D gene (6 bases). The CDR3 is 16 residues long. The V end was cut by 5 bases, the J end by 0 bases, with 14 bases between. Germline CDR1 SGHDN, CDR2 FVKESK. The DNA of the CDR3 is TGTGCCAGCAGCGCATGGGGCGGGGTCTCCTACAATGAGCAGTTCTTC. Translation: CASSAWGGVSYNEQFF.

The CDR3 nucleotides are TGTGCCAGCAGTTCAGGAAGTTCCTACGAGCAGTACTTC. It translates to CASSSGSSYEQYF. V gene TRBV27 combines with J gene TRBJ2-7, with unresolved D. The CDR3 is 13 residues long. V was pared by 4 bases and J by 1 base, with 8 bases between. Germline-derived CDR1 and CDR2 are MNHEY and SMNVEV (reference sequence).

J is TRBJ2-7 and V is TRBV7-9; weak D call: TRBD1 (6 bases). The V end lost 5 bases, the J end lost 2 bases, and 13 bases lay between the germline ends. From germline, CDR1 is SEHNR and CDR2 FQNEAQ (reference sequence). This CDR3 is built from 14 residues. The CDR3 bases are TGTGCCAGCAGCGCACCAGGGGTGGCCTACGAGCAGTACTTC. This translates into CASSAPGVAYEQYF.

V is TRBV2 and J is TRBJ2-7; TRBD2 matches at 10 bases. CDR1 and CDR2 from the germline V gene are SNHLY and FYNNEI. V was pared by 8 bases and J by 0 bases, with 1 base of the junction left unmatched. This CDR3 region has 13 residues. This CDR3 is CASGLADSYEQYF. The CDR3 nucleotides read TGTGCCAGCGGACTAGCGGACTCCTACGAGCAGTACTTC.

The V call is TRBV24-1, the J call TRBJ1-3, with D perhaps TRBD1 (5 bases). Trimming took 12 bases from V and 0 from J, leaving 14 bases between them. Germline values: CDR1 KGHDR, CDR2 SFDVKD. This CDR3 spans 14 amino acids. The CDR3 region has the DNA TGTGCCCTACAGGTCGAGAGCTCTGGAAACACCATATATTTT. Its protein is CALQVESSGNTIYF.

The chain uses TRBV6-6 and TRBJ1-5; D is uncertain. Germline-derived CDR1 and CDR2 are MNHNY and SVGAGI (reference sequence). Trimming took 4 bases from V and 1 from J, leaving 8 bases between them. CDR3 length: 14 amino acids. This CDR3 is CASSSFRSNQPQHF. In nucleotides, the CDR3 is TGTGCCAGCAGTTCCTTCCGGAGCAATCAGCCCCAGCATTTT.

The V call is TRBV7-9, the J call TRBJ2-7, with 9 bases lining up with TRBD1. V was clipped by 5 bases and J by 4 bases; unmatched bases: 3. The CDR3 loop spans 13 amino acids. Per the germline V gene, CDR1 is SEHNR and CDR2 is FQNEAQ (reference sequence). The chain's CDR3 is CASSPTGGYEQYF. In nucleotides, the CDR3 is TGTGCCAGCAGCCCGACAGGGGGATACGAGCAGTACTTC. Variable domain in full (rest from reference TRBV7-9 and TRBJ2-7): DTGVSQNPRHKITKRGQNVTFRCDPISEHNRLYWYRQTLGQGPEFLTYFQNEAQLEKSRLLSDRFSAERPKGSFSTLEIQRTEQGDSAMYLCASSPTGGYEQYFGPGTRLTVT.

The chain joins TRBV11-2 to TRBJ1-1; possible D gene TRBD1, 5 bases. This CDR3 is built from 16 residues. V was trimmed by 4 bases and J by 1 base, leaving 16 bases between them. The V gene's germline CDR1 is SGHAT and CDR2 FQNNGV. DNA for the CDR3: TGTGCCAGCAGCTCATGGACCGGGACCCCGAACACTGAAGCTTTCTTT. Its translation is CASSSWTGTPNTEAFF.

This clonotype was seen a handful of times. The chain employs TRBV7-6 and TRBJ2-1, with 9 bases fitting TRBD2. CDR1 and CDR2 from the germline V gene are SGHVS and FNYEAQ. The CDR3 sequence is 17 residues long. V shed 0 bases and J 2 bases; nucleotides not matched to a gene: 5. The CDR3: CASSLAPKRGAYNEQFF. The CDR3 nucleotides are TGTGCCAGCAGCTTAGCGCCGAAGCGGGGGGCCTACAATGAGCAGTTCTTC.

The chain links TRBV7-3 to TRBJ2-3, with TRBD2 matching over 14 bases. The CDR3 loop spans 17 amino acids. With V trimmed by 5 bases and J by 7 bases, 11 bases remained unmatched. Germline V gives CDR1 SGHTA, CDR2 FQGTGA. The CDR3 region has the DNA TGTGCCAGCAGCCCCGGGACTAGCGGGGGCCCTCTGAATACGCAGTATTTT. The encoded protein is CASSPGTSGGPLNTQYF.

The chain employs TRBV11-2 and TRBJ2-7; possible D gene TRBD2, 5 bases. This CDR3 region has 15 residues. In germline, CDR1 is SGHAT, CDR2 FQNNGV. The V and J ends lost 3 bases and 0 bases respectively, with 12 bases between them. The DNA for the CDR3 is TGTGCCAGCAGCTTCCCCCGAGGGAGCTCCTACGAGCAGTACTTC. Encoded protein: CASSFPRGSSYEQYF. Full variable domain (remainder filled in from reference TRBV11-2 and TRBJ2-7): EAGVAQSPRYKIIEKRQSVAFWCNPISGHATLYWYQQILGQGPKLLIQFQNNGVVDDSQLPKDRFSAERLKGVDSTLKIQPAKLEDSAVYLCASSFPRGSSYEQYFGPGTRLTVT.

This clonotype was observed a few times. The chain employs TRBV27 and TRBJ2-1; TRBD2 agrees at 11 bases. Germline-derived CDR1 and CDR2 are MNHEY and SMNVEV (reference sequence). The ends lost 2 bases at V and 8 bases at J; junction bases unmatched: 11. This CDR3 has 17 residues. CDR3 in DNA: TGTGCCAGCAGTTTAGTAGCGGGACTAGCGGTGTCGCATGAGCAGTTCTTC. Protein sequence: CASSLVAGLAVSHEQFF.

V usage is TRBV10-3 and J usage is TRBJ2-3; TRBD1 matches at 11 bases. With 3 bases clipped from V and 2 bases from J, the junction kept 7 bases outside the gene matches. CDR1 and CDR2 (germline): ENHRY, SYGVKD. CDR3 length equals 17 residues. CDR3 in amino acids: CAISDQGQGAITDTQYF. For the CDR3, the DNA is TGTGCCATCAGTGACCAAGGACAGGGGGCAATCACAGATACGCAGTATTTT.

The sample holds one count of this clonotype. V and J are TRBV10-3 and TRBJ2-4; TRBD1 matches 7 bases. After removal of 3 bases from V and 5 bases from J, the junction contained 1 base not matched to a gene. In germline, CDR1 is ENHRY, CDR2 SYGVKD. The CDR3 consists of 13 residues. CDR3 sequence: CAISDGTENIQYF. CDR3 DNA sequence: TGTGCCATCAGTGACGGGACAGAAAACATTCAGTACTTC.

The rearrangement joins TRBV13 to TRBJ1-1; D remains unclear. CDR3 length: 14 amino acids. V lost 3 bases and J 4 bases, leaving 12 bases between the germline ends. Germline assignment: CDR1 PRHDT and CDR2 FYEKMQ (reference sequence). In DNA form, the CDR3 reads TGTGCCAGCAGCTTCGCAAGACGGGGCACTGAAGCTTTCTTT. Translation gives CASSFARRGTEAFF.

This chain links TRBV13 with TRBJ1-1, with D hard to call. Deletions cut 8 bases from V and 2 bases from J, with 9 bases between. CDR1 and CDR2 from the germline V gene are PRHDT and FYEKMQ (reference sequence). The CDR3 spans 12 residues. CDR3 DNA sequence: TGTGCCAGCCCCCAGGTTAACACTGAAGCTTTCTTT. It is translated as CASPQVNTEAFF.

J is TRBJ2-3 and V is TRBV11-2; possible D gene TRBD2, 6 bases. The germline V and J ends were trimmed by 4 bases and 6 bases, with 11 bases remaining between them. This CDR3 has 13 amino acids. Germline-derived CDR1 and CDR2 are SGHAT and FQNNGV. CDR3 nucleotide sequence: TGTGCCAGCAGCTCAACGGGGGAGGATACGCAGTATTTT. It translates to CASSSTGEDTQYF. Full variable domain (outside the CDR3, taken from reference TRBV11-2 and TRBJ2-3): EAGVAQSPRYKIIEKRQSVAFWCNPISGHATLYWYQQILGQGPKLLIQFQNNGVVDDSQLPKDRFSAERLKGVDSTLKIQPAKLEDSAVYLCASSSTGEDTQYFGPGTRLTVL.

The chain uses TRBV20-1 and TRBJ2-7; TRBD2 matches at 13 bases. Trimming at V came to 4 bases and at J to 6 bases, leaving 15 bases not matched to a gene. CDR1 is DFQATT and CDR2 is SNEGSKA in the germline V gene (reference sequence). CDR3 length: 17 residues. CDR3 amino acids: CSAKKTGTSGMGGEQYF. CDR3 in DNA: TGCAGTGCTAAGAAAACTGGGACTAGCGGGATGGGCGGCGAGCAGTACTTC.

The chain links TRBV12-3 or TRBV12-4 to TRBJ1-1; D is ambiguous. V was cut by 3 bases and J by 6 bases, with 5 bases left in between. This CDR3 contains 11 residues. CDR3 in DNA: TGTGCCAGCAGTTTTCGGCCTGAAGCTTTCTTT. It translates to CASSFRPEAFF.